The clone carrying this T cell receptor (beta chain) was seen a few times. Its cognate antigen is unknown. This specimen belongs to a study of cytomegalovirus exposure and HLA in healthy donors. Study observations and caveats: Roughly even sequencing depth across donors was the assumption behind the presence/absence analyses. When a later analysis compared HLA-associated TCR beta chains with equally common others, the HLA-associated chains turned out to be more clonally expanded and to have lower generation probabilities.

The PCR contained 60 Vbeta and 13 Jbeta primers. Using immunoSEQ multiplex PCR, the repertoire was profiled, and TCRdb retains in-frame clones only, with some absent. Seen here are approximately 90,000 clones, approximately 7.7% observed once, and the top ten hold about 2.3%. Trimming pared 5 bases from V and 3 bases from J, leaving 11 bases between. CDR3 length: 13 residues. The germline V gene has CDR1 PRHDT and CDR2 FYEKMQ (reference sequence). This clonotype was obtained from a man aged 50 or older in good health and CMV-seronegative. The chain employs TRBV13 and TRBJ2-7; no clear D gene. Sequenced input: PBMCs. The CDR3 nucleotides read TGTGCCAGCAGCGAAAGCGTGGGCTACGAGCAGTACTTC. Encoded protein: CASSESVGYEQYF.